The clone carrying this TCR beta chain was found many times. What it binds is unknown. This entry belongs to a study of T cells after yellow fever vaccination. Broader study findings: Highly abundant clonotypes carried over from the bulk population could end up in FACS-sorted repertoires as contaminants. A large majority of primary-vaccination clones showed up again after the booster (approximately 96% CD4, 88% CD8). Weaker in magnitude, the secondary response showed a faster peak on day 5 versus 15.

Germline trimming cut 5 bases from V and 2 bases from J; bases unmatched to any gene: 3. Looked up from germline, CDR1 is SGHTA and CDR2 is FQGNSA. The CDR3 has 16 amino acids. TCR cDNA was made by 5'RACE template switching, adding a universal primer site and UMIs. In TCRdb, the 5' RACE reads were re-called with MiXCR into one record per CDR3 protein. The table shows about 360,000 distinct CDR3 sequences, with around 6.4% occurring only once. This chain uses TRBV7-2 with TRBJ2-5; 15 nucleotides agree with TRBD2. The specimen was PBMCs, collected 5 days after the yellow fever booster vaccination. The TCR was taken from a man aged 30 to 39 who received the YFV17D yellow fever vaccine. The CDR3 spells CASSQGLAGGQETQYF. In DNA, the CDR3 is TGTGCCAGCAGCCAAGGACTAGCGGGAGGGCAAGAGACCCAGTACTTC.